Listed here are 30 T cell receptor beta chains from one sample, sequenced in a study of blood T cell repertoires in COVID-19. Only in-frame clones appear in the TCRdb table, and some are missing; sequencing was by immunoSEQ multiplex PCR. The data hold fewer than 30,000 clones, with over 75% observed a single time. Sequenced input: peripheral blood. Source of these receptors: a woman in her 70s with active or convalescent COVID-19.

V is TRBV28 and J is TRBJ2-7; 9 bases are a match to TRBD2. The CDR3 extends over 16 amino acids. The trim removed 6 bases at V and 3 bases at J, leaving 12 bases unmatched. Germline V gene lookup returns CDR1 MDHEN and CDR2 SYDVKM. The DNA of the CDR3 is TGTGCCAGCAGACCTCTAGCGGGACCTTCTCGCTACGAGCAGTACTTC. It encodes CASRPLAGPSRYEQYF. Looking up the rest from reference TRBV28 and TRBJ2-7 gives the full variable domain: DVKVTQSSRYLVKRTGEKVFLECVQDMDHENMFWYRQDPGLGLRLIYFSYDVKMKEKGDIPEGYSVSREKKERFSLILESASTNQTSMYLCASRPLAGPSRYEQYFGPGTRLTVT.

The V call is TRBV19, the J call TRBJ2-3; weak D call: TRBD1 (5 bases). Germline assignment: CDR1 LNHDA and CDR2 SQIVND (reference sequence). Trimming pared 4 bases from V and 4 bases from J, leaving 24 bases between. This CDR3 spans 18 amino acids. The CDR3 loop is CASSNGQGFEFRPDTQYF. In DNA, the CDR3 is TGTGCCAGTAGTAACGGCCAGGGTTTTGAGTTCCGCCCAGATACGCAGTATTTT.

In its sample, this clone was seen a few times. The genes are TRBV6-6 and TRBJ1-2; 12 bases fit TRBD1. With 0 bases clipped from V and 9 bases from J, the junction kept 8 bases outside the gene matches. Germline CDR1 and CDR2: MNHNY and SVGAGI (reference sequence). The CDR3 has 16 residues. CDR3 in amino acids: CASSYSVGQGAKSYTF. Written as DNA, the CDR3 is TGTGCCAGCAGTTACTCGGTGGGACAGGGGGCGAAGAGCTACACCTTC.

The table lists this clone with a few counts. The chain links TRBV9 to TRBJ1-1; 7 bases map to TRBD1. The germline V gene has CDR1 SGDLS and CDR2 YYNGEE. With 2 bases clipped from V and 6 bases from J, the junction kept 10 bases outside the gene matches. CDR3 size: 15 residues. The CDR3 loop reads CASSVTDYRGAEAFF. In DNA form, the CDR3 reads TGTGCCAGCAGCGTGACGGATTACAGGGGAGCTGAAGCTTTCTTT.

The table lists this clone with a few counts. One end of the junction is discordant with germline, which a read error may explain. The CDR3 coding sequence is TGTGCCAGCAGCCCCGGACTAGCGGGGGCAAATTTT. Translation: CASSPGLAGANF. The genes are TRBV7-8 and TRBJ2-3, with 13 bases that match TRBD2. CDR3 size: 12 residues. Germline CDR1 reads SGHVS; CDR2 reads FQNEAQ.

The chain is built from TRBV30 and TRBJ2-1, with D possibly TRBD2 on 6 matching bases. This CDR3 is 14 amino acids long. The germline CDR1 and CDR2 sequences are GTSNPN and SVGIG (reference sequence). V was pared by 2 bases and J by 5 bases, with 13 bases between. CDR3 region: CAWSRSSVHNEQFF. The CDR3 DNA follows: TGTGCCTGGAGTAGGTCTAGCGTTCACAATGAGCAGTTCTTC. Using reference TRBV30 and TRBJ2-1 for the parts outside the CDR3, the full variable domain is SQTIHQWPATLVQPVGSPLSLECTVEGTSNPNLYWYRQAAGRGLQLLFYSVGIGQISSEVPQNLSASRPQDRQFILSSKKLLLSDSGFYLCAWSRSSVHNEQFFGPGTRLTVL.

The chain combines TRBV9 with TRBJ2-7, with D perhaps TRBD1 (6 bases). The CDR3 extends over 14 amino acids. Between the trimmed V and J ends, which lost 0 bases and 5 bases, there was a span of 12 bases. The germline V gene encodes CDR1 SGDLS and CDR2 YYNGEE. The CDR3, as DNA: TGTGCCAGCAGCGTAGGTGGACAGAGACACGAGCAGTACTTC. Its protein product is CASSVGGQRHEQYF.

This rearrangement joins TRBV12-5 to TRBJ2-1, with unresolved D. Per the germline V gene, CDR1 is LGHNT and CDR2 is FRNRAP. Deletions cut 7 bases from V and 4 bases from J, with 8 bases between. This CDR3 comprises 12 residues. The CDR3 here is CASVSSYNEQFF. The CDR3 coding sequence is TGTGCTAGTGTCTCCTCGTACAATGAGCAGTTCTTC.

This chain uses TRBV18 with TRBJ1-6; D possibly corresponds to TRBD1 (5 bases). The ends were cut back, 3 bases at V and 6 bases at J, with 9 bases in the middle. Germline CDR1 KGHSH, CDR2 LQKENI. The CDR3 runs to 14 residues. CDR3 region: CASSPQGGNSPLHF. In nucleotides, the CDR3 is TGTGCCAGCTCACCCCAGGGTGGTAATTCACCCCTCCACTTT.

This clone turned up a few times. The V and J genes are TRBV20-1 and TRBJ1-2, with D perhaps TRBD1 (5 bases). The CDR3 consists of 14 residues. Deletions cut 3 bases from V and 3 bases from J, with 14 bases between. The germline V gene has CDR1 DFQATT and CDR2 SNEGSKA (reference sequence). DNA of the CDR3: TGCAGTGCTAGTACAACAGGCACGCACTATGGCTACACCTTC. It translates to CSASTTGTHYGYTF.

The V call is TRBV5-5, the J call TRBJ1-2; D is unresolved. V was cut by 4 bases and J by 7 bases, with 17 bases left in between. Germline V CDR1 and CDR2: SGHKS, YYEKEE (reference sequence). This CDR3 is 14 amino acids long. This chain's CDR3 is CASSPPEARAGYTF. CDR3 DNA: TGTGCCAGCAGCCCCCCTGAAGCGAGGGCTGGCTACACCTTC. The full variable domain, with the rest looked up from reference TRBV5-5 and TRBJ1-2, is DAGVTQSPTHLIKTRGQQVTLRCSPISGHKSVSWYQQVLGQGPQFIFQYYEKEERGRGNFPDRFSARQFPNYSSELNVNALLLGDSALYLCASSPPEARAGYTFGSGTRLTVV.

This rearrangement joins TRBV5-4 to TRBJ2-7, with D possibly TRBD1 on 6 matching bases. V was cut by 2 bases and J by 3 bases, with 15 bases left in between. The germline V gene has CDR1 SGHNT and CDR2 YYREEE (reference sequence). CDR3 length: 15 residues. Here the CDR3 DNA reads TGTGCCAGCAGCTTAGGACAGTCTGGTAACTACGAGCAGTACTTC. Translating gives CASSLGQSGNYEQYF. Full variable domain (outside the CDR3, taken from reference TRBV5-4 and TRBJ2-7): ETGVTQSPTHLIKTRGQQVTLRCSSQSGHNTVSWYQQALGQGPQFIFQYYREEENGRGNFPPRFSGLQFPNYSSELNVNALELDDSALYLCASSLGQSGNYEQYFGPGTRLTVT.

This chain connects TRBV7-9 to TRBJ2-3; the match to TRBD1 covers 7 bases. Trimming took 4 bases from V and 6 from J; bases not matched to a gene: 10. The CDR3 has 15 residues. Looked up from germline, CDR1 is SEHNR and CDR2 is FQNEAQ (reference sequence). The CDR3 spells CASSSDVGGFDTQYF. In DNA, the CDR3 is TGTGCCAGCAGCTCTGACGTAGGGGGCTTTGATACGCAGTATTTT.

The V call is TRBV5-6, the J call TRBJ1-1; a weak D match, TRBD1 (6 bases). This CDR3 spans 16 amino acids. The germline V and J ends were trimmed by 1 base and 2 bases, with 15 bases remaining between them. Germline lookup yields CDR1 SGHDT and CDR2 YYEEEE. CDR3 loop: CASSLNGQGRNTEAFF. The DNA for the CDR3 is TGTGCCAGCAGCTTGAACGGTCAGGGGAGAAACACTGAAGCTTTCTTT.

This sequence joins TRBV18 and TRBJ2-1; 12 nucleotides line up with TRBD1. The CDR3 totals 16 residues. In germline, CDR1 is KGHSH, CDR2 LQKENI. With 1 base clipped from V and 8 bases from J, the junction kept 6 bases outside the gene matches. The CDR3 reads CASSPLRGQGAHEQFF. The DNA of the CDR3 is TGTGCCAGCTCACCACTAAGGGGACAGGGGGCGCATGAGCAGTTCTTC. Combining the CDR3 with reference TRBV18 and TRBJ2-1 gives the whole variable domain NAGVMQNPRHLVRRRGQEARLRCSPMKGHSHVYWYRQLPEEGLKFMVYLQKENIIDESGMPKERFSAEFPKEGPSILRIQQVVRGDSAAYFCASSPLRGQGAHEQFFGPGTRLTVL.

There are a few counts of this clone. This chain links TRBV5-5 with TRBJ2-1; 10 bases agree with TRBD1. This CDR3 spans 15 amino acids. After removal of 4 bases from V and 9 bases from J, the junction contained 10 bases not matched to a gene. Looked up from germline, CDR1 is SGHKS and CDR2 is YYEKEE (reference sequence). The CDR3 DNA is TGTGCCAGCAGCCCACTGGACAGGGGGTACGGTGAGCAGTTCTTC. Amino acids: CASSPLDRGYGEQFF.

This clone was counted only a few times. The chain couples TRBV7-2 to TRBJ1-2, with TRBD1 as a possible D gene (6 bases). The CDR3 is made up of 14 amino acids. The germline gives CDR1 SGHTA, CDR2 FQGNSA. Trimming cost V 5 bases and J 9 bases, with 19 bases left between them. For the CDR3, the DNA is TGTGCCAGCAGCCCCCGGACAGAGGCTTCGCGCTACACCTTC. Translating it yields CASSPRTEASRYTF. Drawing the rest from reference TRBV7-2 and TRBJ1-2, the complete variable domain is GAGVSQSPSNKVTEKGKDVELRCDPISGHTALYWYRQSLGQGLEFLIYFQGNSAPDKSGLPSDRFSAERTGGSVSTLTIQRTQQEDSAVYLCASSPRTEASRYTFGSGTRLTVV.

The rearrangement joins TRBV5-4 to TRBJ2-3; D is perhaps TRBD2 (5 bases). The CDR3 has 18 residues. V was trimmed by 2 bases and J by 2 bases, leaving 21 bases between them. Germline V gene data show CDR1 as SGHNT and CDR2 as YYREEE (reference sequence). CDR3 nucleotides: TGTGCCAGCAGCTTTAGACTACGCAGCCATGCGGCCACAGATACGCAGTATTTT. This gives the protein CASSFRLRSHAATDTQYF.

This chain joins TRBV6-6 and TRBJ2-6; D gene ambiguous. Germline-derived CDR1 and CDR2 are MNHNY and SVGAGI (reference sequence). The CDR3 runs to 15 residues. V was pared by 5 bases and J by 0 bases, with 8 bases between. CDR3 in amino acids: CASSPHSSGANVLTF. The CDR3 bases are TGTGCCAGCAGTCCCCATAGCTCTGGGGCCAACGTCCTGACTTTC.

The chain couples TRBV6-2 or TRBV6-3 to TRBJ1-2, with D possibly TRBD1 on 5 matching bases. CDR1 and CDR2 (germline): MNHEY, SVGEGT. There are 14 residues in the CDR3. Trimming left V 4 bases short and J 4 bases short, with 13 bases between. The CDR3 spells CASSLQAARYGYTF. Written as DNA, the CDR3 is TGTGCCAGCAGTTTACAGGCGGCGCGCTATGGCTACACCTTC.

V usage is TRBV19 and J usage is TRBJ1-3; tentatively, D is TRBD1 (5 bases). Trimming left V 10 bases short and J 3 bases short, with 13 bases between. This CDR3 is 13 amino acids long. Germline CDR1 is LNHDA and CDR2 is SQIVND (reference sequence). CDR3 sequence: CAMGGSVGNTIYF. The CDR3 DNA sequence: TGTGCCATGGGGGGGTCAGTTGGAAACACCATATATTTT.

The chain couples TRBV10-1 to TRBJ2-1; 8 bases map to TRBD1. The CDR3 totals 15 residues. Losses at the gene ends were 5 bases for V and 6 bases for J; bases not matched to a gene: 9. Germline V CDR1 and CDR2: WNHNN, SYGVQD (reference sequence). CDR3 bases: TGCGCCAGCAGTAGCCCGACAGGGGAAGGCAATGAGCAGTTCTTC. Protein product: CASSSPTGEGNEQFF.

J is TRBJ2-1 and V is TRBV29-1; 7 nucleotides agree with TRBD2. Germline V gene sequence: CDR1 SQVTM, CDR2 ANQGSEA. Trimming at V came to 7 bases and at J to 1 base, leaving 7 bases not matched to a gene. CDR3 size: 14 residues. The CDR3 spells CSAPGRESYNEQFF. The DNA for the CDR3 is TGCAGCGCCCCGGGGCGGGAGTCCTACAATGAGCAGTTCTTC.

The chain carries TRBV4-1 and TRBJ2-5, with 9 nucleotides matching TRBD2. Germline CDR1 MGHRA, CDR2 YSYEKL. V was clipped by 0 bases and J by 5 bases; unmatched bases: 4. This CDR3 is 15 amino acids long. The CDR3, as DNA: TGCGCCAGCAGCCAAGATGGGGCGGGGGGGGAGACCCAGTACTTC. Translated: CASSQDGAGGETQYF.

The rearrangement uses TRBV4-3 and TRBJ1-1; 7 bases line up with TRBD1. Germline V gene sequence: CDR1 LGHNA, CDR2 YSLEER. The CDR3 totals 15 residues. Germline trimming cut 5 bases from V and 9 bases from J; bases unmatched to any gene: 15. CDR3 sequence reads: CASSEGLGTDKKAFF. DNA for the CDR3: TGCGCCAGCAGCGAAGGCCTCGGGACAGATAAGAAAGCTTTCTTT.

This rearrangement joins TRBV5-1 to TRBJ2-7; no reliable D call. With 1 base removed from V and 2 bases from J, the gap between germline ends came to 10 bases. CDR3 length: 14 amino acids. Per the germline V gene, CDR1 is SGHRS and CDR2 is YFSETQ. The CDR3 is CASSLTELTYEQYF. DNA for the CDR3: TGCGCCAGCAGCTTGACAGAGCTTACCTACGAGCAGTACTTC.

The V call is TRBV14, the J call TRBJ1-2; possible D gene TRBD1, 6 bases. With 8 bases removed from V and 0 bases from J, the gap between germline ends came to 13 bases. From germline, CDR1 is SGHDN and CDR2 FVKESK. This CDR3 region has 14 residues. The DNA of the CDR3 is TGTGCCAGCCGAGGAGCAGGGGCTAACTATGGCTACACCTTC. Its protein is CASRGAGANYGYTF. Based on the CDR3 plus reference TRBV14 and TRBJ1-2, the full variable domain is EAGVTQFPSHSVIEKGQTVTLRCDPISGHDNLYWYRRVMGKEIKFLLHFVKESKQDESGMPNNRFLAERTGGTYSTLKVQPAELEDSGVYFCASRGAGANYGYTFGSGTRLTVV.

The chain joins TRBV5-6 to TRBJ2-7; 8 bases are a match to TRBD1. The CDR3 extends over 13 amino acids. V shed 4 bases and J 2 bases; nucleotides not matched to a gene: 2. Germline CDR1 reads SGHDT; CDR2 reads YYEEEE. The CDR3 spells CASSPDRAYEQYF. The DNA for the CDR3 is TGTGCCAGCAGCCCGGACAGGGCCTACGAGCAGTACTTC.

The J gene is TRBJ2-3, the V gene TRBV9; a possible D gene is TRBD2 (6 bases). The V gene's germline CDR1 is SGDLS and CDR2 YYNGEE. V lost 4 bases to trimming and J lost 2 bases, with 14 bases between them. CDR3 length: 15 amino acids. The CDR3 here is CASSPRWRDTDTQYF. In DNA form, the CDR3 reads TGTGCCAGCAGCCCCCGTTGGCGGGACACAGATACGCAGTATTTT. Based on the CDR3 plus reference TRBV9 and TRBJ2-3, the full variable domain is DSGVTQTPKHLITATGQRVTLRCSPRSGDLSVYWYQQSLDQGLQFLIQYYNGEERAKGNILERFSAQQFPDLHSELNLSSLELGDSALYFCASSPRWRDTDTQYFGPGTRLTVL.

The chain recombines TRBV4-3 with TRBJ2-7; D perhaps matches TRBD1 (6 bases). CDR3 size: 16 residues. Germline values: CDR1 LGHNA, CDR2 YSLEER. The germline V and J ends were trimmed by 4 bases and 4 bases, with 20 bases remaining between them. The CDR3 DNA sequence: TGCGCCAGCAGCCCAAAGCTCGGGACACTCTCGTACGAGCAGTACTTC. Its translation: CASSPKLGTLSYEQYF.